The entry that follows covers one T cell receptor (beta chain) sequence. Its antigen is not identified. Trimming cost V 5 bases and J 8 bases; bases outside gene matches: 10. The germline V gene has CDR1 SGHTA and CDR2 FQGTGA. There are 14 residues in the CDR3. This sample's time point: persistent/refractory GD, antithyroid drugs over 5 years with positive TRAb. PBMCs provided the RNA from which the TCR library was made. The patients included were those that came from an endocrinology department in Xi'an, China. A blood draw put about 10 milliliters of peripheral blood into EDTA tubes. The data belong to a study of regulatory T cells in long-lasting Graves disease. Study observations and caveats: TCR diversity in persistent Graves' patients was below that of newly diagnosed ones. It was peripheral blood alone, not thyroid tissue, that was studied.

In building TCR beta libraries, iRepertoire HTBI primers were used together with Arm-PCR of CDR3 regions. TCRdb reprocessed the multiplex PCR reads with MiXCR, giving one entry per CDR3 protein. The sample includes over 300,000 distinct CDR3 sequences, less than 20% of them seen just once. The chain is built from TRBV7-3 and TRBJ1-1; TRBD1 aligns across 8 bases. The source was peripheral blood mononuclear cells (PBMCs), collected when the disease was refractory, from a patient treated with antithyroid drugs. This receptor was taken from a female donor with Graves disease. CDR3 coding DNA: TGTGCCAGCAGCATGGGACAGGCCTCTCCCGAAGCTTTCTTT. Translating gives CASSMGQASPEAFF.